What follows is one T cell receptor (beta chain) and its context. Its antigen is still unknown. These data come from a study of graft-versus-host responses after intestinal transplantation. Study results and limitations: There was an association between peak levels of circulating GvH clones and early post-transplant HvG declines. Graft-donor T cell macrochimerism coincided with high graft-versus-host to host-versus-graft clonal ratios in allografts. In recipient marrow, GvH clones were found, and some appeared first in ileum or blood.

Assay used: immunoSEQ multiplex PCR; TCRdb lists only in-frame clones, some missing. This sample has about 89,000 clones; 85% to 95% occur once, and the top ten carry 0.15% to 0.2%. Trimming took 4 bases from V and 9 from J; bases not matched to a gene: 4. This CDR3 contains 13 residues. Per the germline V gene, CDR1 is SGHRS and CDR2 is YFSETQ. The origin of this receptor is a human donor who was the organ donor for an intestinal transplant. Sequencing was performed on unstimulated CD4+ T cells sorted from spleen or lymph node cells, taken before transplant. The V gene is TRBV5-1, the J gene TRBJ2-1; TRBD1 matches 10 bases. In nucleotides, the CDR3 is TGCGCCAGCAGCCCCGACAGGGGGCTTGAGCAGTTCTTC. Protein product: CASSPDRGLEQFF.